This entry lists 15 T cell receptor beta chains sequenced from one sample in a study of T cell changes during pregnancy in multiple sclerosis. Clones were sequenced by immunoSEQ multiplex PCR, and TCRdb holds only the in-frame ones, with some missing. The table has 70,000 to 80,000 clones, about nine tenths seen once. The sequences come from peripheral blood, collected after pregnancy. These receptors were collected from a female donor in good health, enrolled as a control in a pregnancy study.

The chain employs TRBV11-2 and TRBJ1-2, with D perhaps matching TRBD1 (6 bases). This CDR3 has 13 amino acids. Germline V lookup: CDR1 SGHAT, CDR2 FQNNGV. Trimming took 5 bases from V and 8 from J, leaving 15 bases between them. CDR3 in DNA: TGTGCCAGCAGCCCCCGGGACACAAGCGGCTACACCTTC. This translates into CASSPRDTSGYTF.

The chain recombines TRBV7-3 with TRBJ2-1, with a weak D call TRBD2 (6 bases). V was shortened by 4 bases and J by 4 bases, with 11 bases between the two germline ends. The CDR3 extends over 14 amino acids. The germline CDR1 and CDR2 sequences are SGHTA and FQGTGA. CDR3 bases: TGTGCCAGCAGCTCCGGGACTGGTTACAATGAGCAGTTCTTC. It yields the protein CASSSGTGYNEQFF.

The rearrangement links TRBV29-1 to TRBJ2-1; 13 bases match TRBD2. V lost 4 bases, J lost 7 bases, and 4 bases stayed unmatched. This CDR3 contains 14 residues. The V gene's germline CDR1 is SQVTM and CDR2 ANQGSEA. The CDR3 loop reads CSVAGTSGVNEQFF. The CDR3 region has the DNA TGCAGCGTTGCCGGGACTAGCGGGGTTAATGAGCAGTTCTTC.

This sequence joins TRBV5-4 and TRBJ2-1; perhaps TRBD2 as D (7 bases). Per germline, CDR1 SGHNT and CDR2 YYREEE (reference sequence). V lost 3 bases and J lost 2, with 18 bases in between. This CDR3 region has 17 residues. Written as DNA, the CDR3 is TGTGCCAGCAGCTCACCTTTAGGGGGGGCCACCTACAATGAGCAGTTCTTC. This translates into CASSSPLGGATYNEQFF.

This chain joins TRBV7-8 and TRBJ1-5, with a tentative D call TRBD1 (5 bases). With 2 bases removed from V and 5 bases from J, the gap between germline ends came to 13 bases. CDR1 and CDR2 (germline): SGHVS, FQNEAQ. The CDR3 sequence is 15 residues long. CDR3 DNA: TGTGCCAGCAGCTTATGGGCCAGGGAGGATCAGCCCCAGCATTTT. Protein product: CASSLWAREDQPQHF. Supplemented by reference TRBV7-8 and TRBJ1-5, the full variable domain reads GAGVSQSPRYKVAKRGQDVALRCDPISGHVSLFWYQQALGQGPEFLTYFQNEAQLDKSGLPSDRFFAERPEGSVSTLKIQRTQQEDSAVYLCASSLWAREDQPQHFGDGTRLSIL.

The rearrangement joins TRBV9 to TRBJ1-2; D not certain. This CDR3 is built from 15 residues. The germline CDR1 and CDR2 sequences are SGDLS and YYNGEE. The germline V and J ends were trimmed by 4 bases and 1 base, with 14 bases remaining between them. CDR3 sequence reads: CASSTTDGDNYGYTF. The CDR3 DNA follows: TGTGCCAGCAGCACCACTGACGGAGATAACTATGGCTACACCTTC.

This rearrangement joins TRBV11-3 to TRBJ2-5; 14 nucleotides match TRBD2. V was clipped by 4 bases and J by 5 bases; unmatched bases: 9. CDR1 SGHNT and CDR2 YENEEA come from the germline V gene. The CDR3 consists of 17 residues. The CDR3 loop is CASSSGLAGGVVETQYF. The CDR3 DNA follows: TGTGCCAGCAGCTCCGGACTAGCGGGAGGAGTGGTGGAGACCCAGTACTTC.

This clone has a handful of counts. This chain connects TRBV6-6 to TRBJ2-1, with 10 nucleotides matching TRBD2. The germline V gene has CDR1 MNHNY and CDR2 SVGAGI (reference sequence). The CDR3 extends over 15 amino acids. Losses at the gene ends were 6 bases for V and 4 bases for J; bases not matched to a gene: 6. The CDR3 is CASRSSTSGYNEQFF. The DNA for the CDR3 is TGTGCCAGCAGATCCTCGACTAGCGGGTACAATGAGCAGTTCTTC.

The chain has TRBV15 and TRBJ1-4, with D tentatively TRBD1 (5 bases). From germline, CDR1 is LNHNV and CDR2 YYDKDF (reference sequence). Between the trimmed V and J ends, which lost 0 bases and 3 bases, there was a span of 11 bases. The CDR3 runs to 16 residues. The CDR3 bases are TGTGCCACCAGCAGAGATGCCGGGGGTGCTAATGAAAAACTGTTTTTT. Translating it yields CATSRDAGGANEKLFF.

The V call is TRBV5-1, the J call TRBJ2-3, with TRBD2 matching over 7 bases. CDR1 and CDR2 from the germline V gene are SGHRS and YFSETQ. With 0 bases clipped from V and 2 bases from J, the junction kept 9 bases outside the gene matches. This CDR3 contains 17 residues. The CDR3 is CASSLGVAGQPTDTQYF. DNA for the CDR3: TGCGCCAGCAGCTTGGGGGTAGCGGGCCAGCCCACAGATACGCAGTATTTT.

The chain carries TRBV9 and TRBJ1-2; 7 bases are a match to TRBD1. The CDR3 covers 15 residues. V shed 2 bases, J shed 8 bases, and the junction held 12 bases outside the gene matches. Germline loops: CDR1 SGDLS, CDR2 YYNGEE. The CDR3 loop is CASSVSLDRADGYTF. For the CDR3, the DNA is TGTGCCAGCAGCGTTTCCCTAGACAGGGCCGACGGCTACACCTTC.

This chain uses TRBV5-1 with TRBJ2-7, with D uncertain. V lost 0 bases and J lost 2, with 9 bases in between. CDR1 and CDR2 from the germline V gene are SGHRS and YFSETQ. The CDR3 sequence is 14 residues long. The CDR3 sequence: CASSLGLEPYEQYF. CDR3 bases: TGCGCCAGCAGCTTGGGGCTAGAGCCCTACGAGCAGTACTTC.

The gene calls are TRBV2 and TRBJ1-5; D is uncertain. Trimming pared 4 bases from V and 7 bases from J, leaving 14 bases between. Germline V gene data show CDR1 as SNHLY and CDR2 as FYNNEI. The CDR3 contains 14 residues. CDR3 sequence reads: CASSGPVSGQPQHF. In DNA, the CDR3 is TGTGCCAGCAGTGGGCCAGTTTCAGGCCAGCCCCAGCATTTT.

This chain connects TRBV7-9 to TRBJ2-4; possibly TRBD1 for D (8 bases). CDR3 size: 15 residues. Trimming shortened V by 11 bases and J by 0 bases, and 17 bases separated the two germline ends. Germline CDR1 reads SEHNR; CDR2 reads FQNEAQ (reference sequence). The CDR3 nucleotides are TGTGCCCCACAGGGGGACTACCGAGCCAAAAACATTCAGTACTTC. It codes for CAPQGDYRAKNIQYF.

The chain joins TRBV21-1 to TRBJ1-5; the table's D call TRBD1 went unverified against the DNA. TRBV21-1 is a listed pseudogene. The CDR3 loop spans 16 amino acids. CDR3 in amino acids: CASSKGTGISNQPQHF. The CDR3 region has the DNA TGTGCCAGCAGCAAAGGGACAGGGATCAGCAATCAGCCCCAGCATTTT.